These 18 T cell receptor beta chains were all obtained from the same sample, sequenced in a study of blood T cells in healthy people across ages. Then a second PCR, running about 6 to 12 cycles, was carried out with a sample-barcoded 5' primer and a J-beta primer mix. MiXCR was run by TCRdb on the 5' RACE reads, yielding one entry per CDR3 protein. The table lists about 930,000 distinct CDR3 sequences, 25% to 30% of them singletons, with 10% in the top ten. These records were also assigned to another study, of T cells of mothers and their children.

The sample taken for sequencing was blood. The receptor set was obtained from a woman between 40 and 50 years old in good health.

This clonotype was counted at least ten times. The chain employs TRBV10-3 and TRBJ1-2; 11 bases are shared with TRBD1. The CDR3 spans 15 residues. From germline, CDR1 is ENHRY and CDR2 SYGVKD. The junction had 5 bases not matched to a gene; V was cut back by 4 bases and J by 4 bases. In DNA, the CDR3 is TGTGCCATCAGTGCCGGACAGGGGGCCGGCTATGGCTACACCTTC. This codes for CAISAGQGAGYGYTF.

The chain combines TRBV15 with TRBJ2-6; weak D call: TRBD2 (5 bases). CDR1 and CDR2 from the germline V gene are LNHNV and YYDKDF (reference sequence). The length of the CDR3 is 14 residues. Trimming shortened V by 6 bases and J by 2 bases, and 8 bases separated the two germline ends. The CDR3 is CATREAAGANVLTF. The CDR3 nucleotides are TGTGCCACCAGAGAAGCGGCTGGGGCCAACGTCCTGACTTTC.

This clonotype was counted many times. The chain carries TRBV9 and TRBJ2-7; possibly TRBD1 for D (5 bases). CDR3 length: 13 residues. Trimming shortened V by 4 bases and J by 3 bases, and 11 bases separated the two germline ends. The germline V gene encodes CDR1 SGDLS and CDR2 YYNGEE. This CDR3 reads CASSLTDNYEQYF. The CDR3 nucleotides read TGTGCCAGCAGCCTCACGGACAACTACGAGCAGTACTTC.

This clonotype has only one observation. J is TRBJ2-1 and V is TRBV10-3, with D tentatively TRBD1 or TRBD2 (5 bases each). The CDR3 totals 16 residues. Germline-derived CDR1 and CDR2 are ENHRY and SYGVKD. Deletions cut 3 bases from V and 4 bases from J, with 16 bases between. This chain's CDR3 is CAISDSGAPRYNEQFF. CDR3 sequence (DNA): TGTGCCATCAGTGACTCCGGGGCACCAAGGTACAATGAGCAGTTCTTC.

The chain recombines TRBV29-1 with TRBJ2-1; 11 bases are shared with TRBD2. CDR1 is SQVTM and CDR2 is ANQGSEA in the germline V gene. V shed 4 bases and J 9 bases; nucleotides not matched to a gene: 5. The CDR3 consists of 13 residues. CDR3 in amino acids: CSVGTSGSSEQFF. The DNA for the CDR3 is TGCAGCGTTGGTACTAGCGGGAGCAGTGAGCAGTTCTTC.

The rearrangement links TRBV6-5 to TRBJ2-6; 9 nucleotides agree with TRBD1. With V trimmed by 2 bases and J by 0 bases, 14 bases remained unmatched. The CDR3 runs 21 residues. The germline V gene has CDR1 MNHEY and CDR2 SVGAGI. The CDR3 loop reads CASSYQVRNRGPRSGANVLTF. The CDR3 bases are TGTGCCAGCAGTTACCAGGTCAGGAACAGGGGGCCACGCTCTGGGGCCAACGTCCTGACTTTC.

Only a few counts were recorded for this clonotype. V gene TRBV9 combines with J gene TRBJ2-7; TRBD1 matches 9 bases. With V trimmed by 3 bases and J by 5 bases, 3 bases remained unmatched. This CDR3 region has 13 residues. The germline V gene encodes CDR1 SGDLS and CDR2 YYNGEE. In nucleotides, the CDR3 is TGTGCCAGCAGCGCCCGGGACAGGGACGAGCAGTACTTC. Its translation: CASSARDRDEQYF.

On this clonotype itself: A much larger clone differs by one base, so this may be a read error. The J gene is TRBJ1-2, the V gene TRBV6-5; D is possibly TRBD1 (5 bases). This CDR3 comprises 12 residues. V shed 11 bases and J shed 4 bases, with 14 bases lying between them. Germline V gives CDR1 MNHEY, CDR2 SVGAGI. The DNA for the CDR3 is TGTGCCGCCAGCCAGGGAACCTATGGCTACACCTTC. Amino acid sequence: CAASQGTYGYTF.

The rearrangement links TRBV29-1 to TRBJ2-2; D not resolved. The V and J ends lost 7 bases and 5 bases respectively, with 11 bases between them. Germline assignment: CDR1 SQVTM and CDR2 ANQGSEA. The CDR3 sequence is 12 residues long. CDR3 coding DNA: TGCAGCGCTGATTATGGGACCGGGGAGCTGTTTTTT. It encodes CSADYGTGELFF.

This clonotype was seen a handful of times. CDR3 protein: CASSPLLGRGGLDEQFF. The CDR3 DNA sequence: TGTGCCAGCAGCCCCCTCCTGGGGCGGGGGGGCCTGGATGAGCAGTTCTTC. The rearrangement joins TRBV6-6 to TRBJ2-1; the match to TRBD2 covers 9 bases. This CDR3 contains 17 residues. Looked up from germline, CDR1 is MNHNY and CDR2 is SVGAGI (reference sequence). Trimming cost V 6 bases and J 8 bases; bases outside gene matches: 17.

This clonotype was found many times. V is TRBV4-1 and J is TRBJ1-2, with a weak D call TRBD1 (6 bases). The V end was cut by 1 base, the J end by 4 bases, with 13 bases between. Germline CDR1 and CDR2: MGHRA and YSYEKL. The CDR3 contains 15 residues. CDR3 in amino acids: CASSQVRGGGYGYTF. Written as DNA, the CDR3 is TGCGCCAGCAGCCAAGTACGCGGAGGGGGCTATGGCTACACCTTC.

For this clonotype: The junction and the germline gene differ at one end; a read error may be behind it. This chain links TRBV12-3 or TRBV12-4 with TRBJ2-1; D gene ambiguous. This CDR3 contains 10 residues. The CDR3 DNA reads TGTGCCAGCAGTTTGGGTGAGCCGTTCTTC. Residues: CASSLGEPFF.

This clonotype was picked up many times. The chain couples TRBV20-1 to TRBJ2-5; D is undetermined. This CDR3 is 15 amino acids long. Germline values: CDR1 DFQATT, CDR2 SNEGSKA (reference sequence). V lost 0 bases to trimming and J lost 5 bases, with 16 bases between them. The CDR3 DNA follows: TGCAGTGCTAGAGATCCATCGGTTGGTGGGGAGACCCAGTACTTC. Translation gives CSARDPSVGGETQYF.

A note on this clonotype: A read error may produce the germline difference seen at one junction end. The rearrangement uses TRBV4-1 and TRBJ2-1; weak D call: TRBD2 (6 bases). The CDR3 contains 16 residues. Germline values: CDR1 MGHRA, CDR2 YSYEKL. CDR3 in amino acids: CASCQVARGPYDEQFF. CDR3 sequence (DNA): TGCGCCAGCTGCCAAGTCGCGCGGGGACCCTACGATGAGCAGTTCTTC.

As regards this clonotype: One junction end disagrees with the germline gene, perhaps due to a read error. The chain couples TRBV12-3 or TRBV12-4 to TRBJ1-6; 9 nucleotides match TRBD1. CDR3 length: 15 amino acids. CDR3 sequence (DNA): TGTACCAGCAGTTTCGGGGACAGGGAGAATTCACCCCTCCACTTT. Its protein is CTSSFGDRENSPLHF.

This clonotype appeared a few times. The chain recombines TRBV7-3 with TRBJ2-7, with TRBD1 as a possible D gene (5 bases). Between the trimmed V and J ends, which lost 5 bases and 3 bases, there was a span of 11 bases. Looked up from germline, CDR1 is SGHTA and CDR2 is FQGTGA. This CDR3 contains 13 residues. CDR3 bases: TGTGCCAGCAGCCAGAGCGACAGCTACGAGCAGTACTTC. This codes for CASSQSDSYEQYF. Filled out from reference TRBV7-3 and TRBJ2-7, the complete variable domain reads GAGVSQTPSNKVTEKGKYVELRCDPISGHTALYWYRQSLGQGPEFLIYFQGTGAADDSGLPNDRFFAVRPEGSVSTLKIQRTERGDSAVYLCASSQSDSYEQYFGPGTRLTVT.

The chain employs TRBV28 and TRBJ1-6; the match to TRBD1 covers 8 bases. The germline V gene encodes CDR1 MDHEN and CDR2 SYDVKM. V shed 3 bases, J shed 5 bases, and the junction held 12 bases outside the gene matches. This CDR3 comprises 18 residues. This CDR3 is CASSLSQGAPDDNSPLHF. The CDR3, as DNA: TGTGCCAGCAGTTTGAGTCAGGGGGCCCCAGACGATAATTCACCCCTCCACTTT. Filled out from reference TRBV28 and TRBJ1-6, the complete variable domain reads DVKVTQSSRYLVKRTGEKVFLECVQDMDHENMFWYRQDPGLGLRLIYFSYDVKMKEKGDIPEGYSVSREKKERFSLILESASTNQTSMYLCASSLSQGAPDDNSPLHFGNGTRLTVT.

There are a few counts of this clonotype. In DNA form, the CDR3 reads TGTGCCAGCAGCTTTATAACGGGGGAGCAGTACTTC. This codes for CASSFITGEQYF. The V gene is TRBV7-9, the J gene TRBJ2-7; D possibly corresponds to TRBD2 (5 bases). The CDR3 has 12 residues. The V gene's germline CDR1 is SEHNR and CDR2 FQNEAQ (reference sequence). V gave up 3 bases and J gave up 7 bases, with 10 bases separating them.